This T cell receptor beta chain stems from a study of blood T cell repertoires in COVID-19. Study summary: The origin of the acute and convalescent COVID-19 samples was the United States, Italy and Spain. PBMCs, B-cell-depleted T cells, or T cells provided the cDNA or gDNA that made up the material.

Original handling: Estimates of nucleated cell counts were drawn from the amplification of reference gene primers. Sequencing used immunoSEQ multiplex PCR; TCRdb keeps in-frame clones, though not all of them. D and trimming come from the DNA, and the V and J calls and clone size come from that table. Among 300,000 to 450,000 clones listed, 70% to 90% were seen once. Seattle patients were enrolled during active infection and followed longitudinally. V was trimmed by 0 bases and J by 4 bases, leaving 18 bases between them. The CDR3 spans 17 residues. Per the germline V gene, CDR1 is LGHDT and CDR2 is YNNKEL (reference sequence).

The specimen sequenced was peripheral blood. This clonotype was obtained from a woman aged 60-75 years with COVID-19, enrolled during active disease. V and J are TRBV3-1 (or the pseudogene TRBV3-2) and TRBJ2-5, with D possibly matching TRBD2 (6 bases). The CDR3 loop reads CASSQDVLAGPGETQYF. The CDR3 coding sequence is TGTGCCAGCAGCCAAGATGTTTTGGCGGGGCCGGGAGAGACCCAGTACTTC.